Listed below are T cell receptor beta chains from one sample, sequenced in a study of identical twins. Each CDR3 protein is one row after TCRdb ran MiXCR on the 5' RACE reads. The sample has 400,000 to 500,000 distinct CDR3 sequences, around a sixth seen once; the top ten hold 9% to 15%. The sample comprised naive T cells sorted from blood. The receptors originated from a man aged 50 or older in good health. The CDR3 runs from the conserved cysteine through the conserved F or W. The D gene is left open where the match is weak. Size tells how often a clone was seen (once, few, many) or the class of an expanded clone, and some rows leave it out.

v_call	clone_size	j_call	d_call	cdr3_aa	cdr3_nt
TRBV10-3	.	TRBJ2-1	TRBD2	CATNEGLAARGEQFF	TGTGCCACCAACGAGGGACTAGCAGCCCGGGGGGAGCAGTTCTTC
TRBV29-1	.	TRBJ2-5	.	CSVGRRQETQNF	TGCAGCGTAGGACGCCGCCAAGAGACCCAGAACTTC
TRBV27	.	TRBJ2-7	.	CASRVTGNSYEQYF	TGTGCCAGCAGGGTGACAGGTAACTCCTACGAGCAGTACTTC
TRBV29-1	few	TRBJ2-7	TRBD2	CSVVRTSGSYEQYF	TGCAGCGTTGTCAGAACTAGCGGGAGTTACGAGCAGTACTTC
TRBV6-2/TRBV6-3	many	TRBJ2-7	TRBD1	CASRAGGYAYEQYF	TGTGCCAGCAGAGCAGGGGGATACGCCTACGAGCAGTACTTC
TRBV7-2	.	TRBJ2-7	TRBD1	CASTNTGGPYEQYF	TGTGCCAGCACAAACACAGGGGGTCCCTACGAGCAGTACTTC
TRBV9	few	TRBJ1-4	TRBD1	CASSLRTGEGEKLFF	TGTGCCAGCAGCCTTCGGACAGGGGAGGGCGAAAAACTGTTTTTT
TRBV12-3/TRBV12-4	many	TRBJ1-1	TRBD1	CASSLTGYTEAFF	TGTGCCAGCAGTTTGACAGGGTACACTGAAGCTTTCTTT
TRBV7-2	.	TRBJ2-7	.	CASSLAGQATYEQYF	TGTGCCAGCAGCTTAGCAGGGCAGGCTACCTACGAGCAGTACTTC
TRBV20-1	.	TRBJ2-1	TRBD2	CSARDGGTSMNEQFF	TGCAGTGCTAGAGATGGAGGGACTAGCATGAATGAGCAGTTCTTC
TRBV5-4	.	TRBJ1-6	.	CASSLYGGGSPLHF	TGTGCCAGCAGCTTGTACGGAGGTGGCTCACCCCTCCACTTT
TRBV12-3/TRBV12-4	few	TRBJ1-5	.	CASSSSPGEAQHF	TGTGCCAGCAGTTCATCGCCAGGGGAGGCCCAGCATTTT
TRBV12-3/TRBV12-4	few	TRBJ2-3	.	CASSSWDNQAGYF	TGTGCCAGCAGTTCCTGGGACAATCAAGCGGGGTATTTT
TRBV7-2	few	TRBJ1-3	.	CASSLSPASFSGNTIYF	TGTGCCAGCAGCCTCTCCCCGGCCAGCTTCTCTGGAAACACCATATATTTT
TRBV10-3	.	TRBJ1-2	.	CAISDNGFTF	TGTGCCATCAGTGATAATGGCTTCACTTTC
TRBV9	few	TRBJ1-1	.	CASSVGIVTEAFF	TGTGCCAGCAGCGTAGGGATAGTTACTGAAGCTTTCTTT
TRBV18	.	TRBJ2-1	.	CASSPYLDEQFF	TGTGCCAGCTCACCATACCTGGATGAGCAGTTCTTC
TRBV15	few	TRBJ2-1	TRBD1	CATSRAGTVTYNEQFF	TGTGCCACCAGCAGAGCCGGGACAGTGACCTACAATGAGCAGTTCTTC
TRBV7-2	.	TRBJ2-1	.	CASSLGVYEQFF	TGTGCCAGCAGCTTAGGAGTCTATGAGCAGTTCTTC
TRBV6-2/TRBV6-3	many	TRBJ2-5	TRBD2	CASSRAFLGPGLAGVETQYF	TGTGCCAGCAGTCGAGCCTTTCTGGGACCGGGACTAGCGGGAGTGGAGACCCAGTACTTC
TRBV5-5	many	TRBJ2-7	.	CASSLGRGSPTYEQYF	TGTGCCAGCAGTCTTGGACGGGGATCGCCCACCTACGAGCAGTACTTC
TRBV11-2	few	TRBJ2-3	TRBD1	CASSLLRDRRDTQYF	TGTGCCAGCAGCTTACTACGGGACAGGCGGGATACGCAGTATTTT
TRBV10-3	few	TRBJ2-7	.	CAISESGATGIYEQYF	TGTGCCATCAGTGAGTCGGGCGCCACAGGGATCTACGAGCAGTACTTC
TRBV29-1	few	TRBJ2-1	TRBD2	CSGHTSGISSYNEQFF	TGCAGCGGGCACACTAGCGGGATTAGCTCCTACAATGAGCAGTTCTTC
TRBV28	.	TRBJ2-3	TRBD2	CASSLRGRADTQYF	TGTGCCAGCAGTTTGCGGGGGAGAGCAGATACGCAGTATTTT
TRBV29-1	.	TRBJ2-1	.	CSVELAGEYNEQFF	TGCAGCGTTGAATTGGCTGGAGAATACAATGAGCAGTTCTTC
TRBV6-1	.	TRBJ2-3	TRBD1	CASSATGGSGTDTQYF	TGTGCCAGCAGTGCCACAGGGGGCTCAGGCACAGATACGCAGTATTTT
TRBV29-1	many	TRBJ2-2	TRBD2	CSAGTSGYTGELFF	TGCAGCGCAGGGACTAGCGGATACACCGGGGAGCTGTTTTTT
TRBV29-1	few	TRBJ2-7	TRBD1	CSVGDRFEQYF	TGCAGCGTAGGGGACAGATTCGAGCAGTACTTC
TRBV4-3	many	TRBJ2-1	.	CASSQDKPTLGGTNEQFF	TGCGCCAGCAGCCAAGATAAACCAACCTTAGGGGGTACGAATGAGCAGTTCTTC
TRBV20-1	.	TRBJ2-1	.	CSASAMAGYEQFF	TGCAGTGCTAGCGCAATGGCGGGCTATGAGCAGTTCTTC
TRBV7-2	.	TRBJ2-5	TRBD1	CASSSWTGLQETQYF	TGTGCCAGCAGCTCCTGGACAGGGCTACAAGAGACCCAGTACTTC